The 18 T cell receptor beta chains listed next were all sequenced from one sample in a study of T cell responses to AZD1222 COVID-19 vaccine. Generated by immunoSEQ multiplex PCR, the TCRdb table keeps only in-frame clones and is missing some. The data show some 130,000 clones, with over 85% seen just once and about 1.9% held by the top ten. This specimen was peripheral blood, taken on day 0 of AZD1222 vaccination. The receptors come from an adult in good health.

The rearrangement uses TRBV19 and TRBJ1-2; the D is unclear. The CDR3 spans 12 residues. Looked up from germline, CDR1 is LNHDA and CDR2 is SQIVND (reference sequence). The ends were cut back, 3 bases at V and 2 bases at J, with 4 bases in the middle. DNA for the CDR3: TGTGCCAGTAGTATGGCGAACTATGGCTACACCTTC. It is translated as CASSMANYGYTF.

The chain recombines TRBV5-5 with TRBJ2-3, with TRBD1 matching over 7 bases. Germline CDR1 and CDR2: SGHKS and YYEKEE (reference sequence). The J segment lost 1 base and the V segment lost 4 bases, leaving 6 bases of the junction unmatched. The CDR3 is made up of 15 amino acids. The CDR3 reads CASSRRTGGTDTQYF. The CDR3 nucleotides read TGTGCCAGCAGCCGACGAACAGGGGGCACAGATACGCAGTATTTT.

The V and J genes are TRBV9 and TRBJ1-1; no firm D call. The CDR3 covers 13 residues. V lost 3 bases to trimming and J lost 1 base, with 7 bases between them. Per germline, CDR1 SGDLS and CDR2 YYNGEE. CDR3: CASSGLKNTEAFF. CDR3 DNA: TGTGCCAGCAGCGGATTAAAGAACACTGAAGCTTTCTTT. Combining the CDR3 with reference TRBV9 and TRBJ1-1 gives the whole variable domain DSGVTQTPKHLITATGQRVTLRCSPRSGDLSVYWYQQSLDQGLQFLIQYYNGEERAKGNILERFSAQQFPDLHSELNLSSLELGDSALYFCASSGLKNTEAFFGQGTRLTVV.

The sample holds one count of this clone. The chain carries TRBV9 and TRBJ1-2, with D maybe TRBD1 (5 bases). The CDR3 length is 16 residues. From germline, CDR1 is SGDLS and CDR2 YYNGEE. Trimming took off 0 bases at V and 2 bases at J, with 14 bases between the two ends. In nucleotides, the CDR3 is TGTGCCAGCAGCGTAGATTCCGGGGGGTTCAACTATGGCTACACCTTC. This translates into CASSVDSGGFNYGYTF. The entire variable domain, with the rest obtained from reference TRBV9 and TRBJ1-2, is as follows: DSGVTQTPKHLITATGQRVTLRCSPRSGDLSVYWYQQSLDQGLQFLIQYYNGEERAKGNILERFSAQQFPDLHSELNLSSLELGDSALYFCASSVDSGGFNYGYTFGSGTRLTVV.

The chain joins TRBV3-1 (or the pseudogene TRBV3-2) to TRBJ1-6; TRBD1 is a possible D gene (5 bases). With 6 bases removed from V and 7 bases from J, the gap between germline ends came to 13 bases. Germline lookup yields CDR1 LGHDT and CDR2 YNNKEL (reference sequence). This CDR3 is built from 14 residues. The CDR3 DNA follows: TGTGCCAGCAGTAATGCGGGGGAGAATTCACCCCTCCACTTT. Protein sequence: CASSNAGENSPLHF.

The chain joins TRBV19 to TRBJ1-4; 8 nucleotides match TRBD1. J lost 4 bases, V lost 7 bases, and 5 bases had no gene match. The V gene's germline CDR1 is LNHDA and CDR2 SQIVND (reference sequence). CDR3 length: 14 amino acids. CDR3 sequence (DNA): TGTGCCAGTACTATTGGACAGGGTAATGAAAAACTGTTTTTT. This gives the protein CASTIGQGNEKLFF.

This chain connects TRBV3-1 (or the pseudogene TRBV3-2) to TRBJ2-5, with TRBD2 matching over 8 bases. Germline lookup yields CDR1 LGHDT and CDR2 YNNKEL (reference sequence). V shed 4 bases, J shed 6 bases, and the junction held 10 bases outside the gene matches. The CDR3 contains 15 residues. CDR3 region: CASSREAGVFKTQYF. The CDR3 nucleotides are TGTGCCAGCAGCCGGGAAGCGGGAGTATTTAAGACCCAGTACTTC.

This clone was seen only once. The V and J genes are TRBV7-9 and TRBJ2-2; the D is unclear. CDR1 is SEHNR and CDR2 is FQNEAQ in the germline V gene (reference sequence). Between the trimmed V and J ends, which lost 4 bases and 8 bases, there was a span of 8 bases. This CDR3 is 12 amino acids long. DNA of the CDR3: TGTGCCAGCAGCTCGACCCGTGGGGAGCTGTTTTTT. Amino acids: CASSSTRGELFF.

This chain joins TRBV5-1 and TRBJ1-2; the D gene is possibly TRBD1 (5 bases). The CDR3 loop spans 16 amino acids. The V end was cut by 4 bases, the J end by 4 bases, with 20 bases between. Per germline, CDR1 SGHRS and CDR2 YFSETQ. This CDR3 is CASSPGDLGTGYGYTF. The CDR3 nucleotides are TGCGCCAGCAGCCCGGGAGACCTGGGGACGGGCTATGGCTACACCTTC.

V usage is TRBV6-5 and J usage is TRBJ1-2, with D possibly matching TRBD1 (6 bases). The CDR3 is 16 amino acids. Germline V gene sequence: CDR1 MNHEY, CDR2 SVGAGI. Trimming took 0 bases from V and 8 from J, leaving 19 bases between them. The CDR3 reads CASSYSNFWQGKGYTF. DNA of the CDR3: TGTGCCAGCAGTTACTCGAATTTCTGGCAGGGGAAAGGCTACACCTTC.

As DNA, the CDR3 is TGTGCCTGGAGCGACACAGGGGCCTCCAATCAGCCCCAGCATTTT. Translated: CAWSDTGASNQPQHF. The rearrangement uses TRBV30 and TRBJ1-5, with 7 positions matching TRBD1. The CDR3 is 15 residues long. Germline V gene data show CDR1 as GTSNPN and CDR2 as SVGIG (reference sequence). Trimming at V came to 3 bases and at J to 3 bases, leaving 8 bases not matched to a gene.

CDR3 DNA: TGCGCCAGCAGCTTAACACAGGGGGTAAATGAAAAACTGTTTTTT. It translates to CASSLTQGVNEKLFF. The gene calls are TRBV5-1 and TRBJ1-4; 8 bases align to TRBD1. After removal of 2 bases from V and 5 bases from J, the junction contained 5 bases not matched to a gene. The CDR3 runs 15 residues. Germline lookup yields CDR1 SGHRS and CDR2 YFSETQ.

V and J are TRBV19 and TRBJ1-2; 8 bases agree with TRBD1. Trimming removed 5 bases from V and 1 base from J; junction bases left unmatched: 9. This CDR3 is 16 amino acids long. Per germline, CDR1 LNHDA and CDR2 SQIVND (reference sequence). CDR3 DNA sequence: TGTGCCAGTAGTTCGCTACTGGACAGGGTTAACTATGGCTACACCTTC. Translated: CASSSLLDRVNYGYTF.

This chain links TRBV28 with TRBJ1-1; no clear D. V lost 8 bases and J lost 0, with 10 bases in between. This CDR3 is 13 amino acids long. CDR1 is MDHEN, CDR2 SYDVKM, per germline. The CDR3 region has the DNA TGTGCCAGCTGGAGTCGGTTGAACACTGAAGCTTTCTTT. It yields the protein CASWSRLNTEAFF.

This chain uses TRBV18 with TRBJ2-2, with 9 bases matching TRBD1. There are 15 residues in the CDR3. CDR1 is KGHSH and CDR2 is LQKENI in the germline V gene. The junction had 4 bases not matched to a gene; V was cut back by 4 bases and J by 4 bases. The CDR3 DNA is TGTGCCAGCTCACTGGGACAGGGCGGCACCGGGGAGCTGTTTTTT. Protein: CASSLGQGGTGELFF.

This chain connects TRBV7-9 to TRBJ2-7, with TRBD2 as a possible D gene (6 bases). This CDR3 contains 15 residues. The germline V and J ends were trimmed by 1 base and 0 bases, with 10 bases remaining between them. The germline CDR1 and CDR2 sequences are SEHNR and FQNEAQ (reference sequence). The CDR3 DNA reads TGTGCCAGCAGCTTAGTTCGGGAGACCTCCTACGAGCAGTACTTC. Translating it yields CASSLVRETSYEQYF.

This chain connects TRBV4-1 to TRBJ2-7; TRBD1 matches 11 bases. CDR1 is MGHRA, CDR2 YSYEKL, per germline. Losses at the gene ends were 2 bases for V and 3 bases for J; bases not matched to a gene: 3. The CDR3 has 15 amino acids. The CDR3 reads CASSQRGTGGYEQYF. The CDR3 nucleotides read TGCGCCAGCAGCCAAAGGGGGACAGGGGGCTACGAGCAGTACTTC.

This sequence joins TRBV7-2 and TRBJ1-2; no clear D gene. Germline loops: CDR1 SGHTA, CDR2 FQGNSA. The CDR3 sequence is 13 residues long. Trimming removed 1 base at V and 0 bases at J, with 3 bases between. CDR3 amino acids: CASSLGTNYGYTF. CDR3 coding DNA: TGTGCCAGCAGCTTAGGGACTAACTATGGCTACACCTTC.